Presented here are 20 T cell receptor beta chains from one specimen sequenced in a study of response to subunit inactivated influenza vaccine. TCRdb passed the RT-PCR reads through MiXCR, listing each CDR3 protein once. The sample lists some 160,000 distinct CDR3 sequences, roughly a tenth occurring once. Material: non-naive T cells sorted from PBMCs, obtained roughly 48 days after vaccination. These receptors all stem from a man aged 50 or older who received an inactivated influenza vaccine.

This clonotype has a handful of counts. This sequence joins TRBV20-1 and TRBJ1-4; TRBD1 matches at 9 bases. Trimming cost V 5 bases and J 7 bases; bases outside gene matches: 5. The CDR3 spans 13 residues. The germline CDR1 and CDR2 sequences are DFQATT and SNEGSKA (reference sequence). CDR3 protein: CSAPGTGFEKLFF. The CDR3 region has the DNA TGCAGTGCTCCCGGGACAGGGTTTGAAAAACTGTTTTTT.

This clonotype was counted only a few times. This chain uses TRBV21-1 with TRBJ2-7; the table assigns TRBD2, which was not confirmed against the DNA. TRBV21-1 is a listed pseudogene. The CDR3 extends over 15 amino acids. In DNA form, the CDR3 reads TGTGCCAGCAGCGACGGGACTAGCGGGACCTACGAGCAGTACTTC. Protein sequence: CASSDGTSGTYEQYF.

CDR3: CASSHHPRQPNYGYTF. CDR3 sequence (DNA): TGTGCCAGCAGTCACCATCCTAGGCAGCCTAACTATGGCTACACCTTC. V usage is TRBV6-5 and J usage is TRBJ1-2; D is uncertain. Trimming removed 5 bases from V and 0 bases from J, with 16 bases in between. Germline CDR1 is MNHEY and CDR2 is SVGAGI. This CDR3 spans 16 amino acids.

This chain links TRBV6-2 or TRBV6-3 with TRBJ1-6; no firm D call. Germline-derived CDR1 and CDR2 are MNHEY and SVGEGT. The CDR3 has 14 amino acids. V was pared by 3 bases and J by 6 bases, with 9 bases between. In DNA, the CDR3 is TGTGCCAGCAGTTATGGCAGCCTTAATTCACCCCTCCACTTT. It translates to CASSYGSLNSPLHF.

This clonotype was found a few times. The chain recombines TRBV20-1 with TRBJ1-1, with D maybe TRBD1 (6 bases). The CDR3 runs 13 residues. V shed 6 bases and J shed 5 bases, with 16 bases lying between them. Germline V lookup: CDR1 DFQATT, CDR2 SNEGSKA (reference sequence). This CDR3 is CSAYDNRETEAFF. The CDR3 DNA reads TGCAGTGCATACGATAACAGGGAAACTGAAGCTTTCTTT.

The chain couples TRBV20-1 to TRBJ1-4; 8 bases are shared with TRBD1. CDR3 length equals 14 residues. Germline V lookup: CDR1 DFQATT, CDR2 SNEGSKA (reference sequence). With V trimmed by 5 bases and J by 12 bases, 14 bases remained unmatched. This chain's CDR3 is CSASFGTGRSELFF. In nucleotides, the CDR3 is TGCAGTGCTTCCTTCGGGACAGGCAGATCGGAACTGTTTTTT.

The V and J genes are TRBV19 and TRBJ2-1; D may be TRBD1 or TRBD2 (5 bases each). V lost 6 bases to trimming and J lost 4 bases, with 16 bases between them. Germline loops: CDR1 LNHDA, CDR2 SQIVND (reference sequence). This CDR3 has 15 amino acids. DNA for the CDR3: TGTGCCAGTAGGGGTACCGGGGCAGATTACAATGAGCAGTTCTTC. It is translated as CASRGTGADYNEQFF.

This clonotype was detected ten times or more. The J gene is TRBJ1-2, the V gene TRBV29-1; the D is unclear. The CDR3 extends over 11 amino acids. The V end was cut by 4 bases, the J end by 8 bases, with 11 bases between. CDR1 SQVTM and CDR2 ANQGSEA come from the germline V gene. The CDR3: CSVAGKAGYTF. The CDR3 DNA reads TGCAGCGTTGCGGGGAAGGCGGGCTACACCTTC.

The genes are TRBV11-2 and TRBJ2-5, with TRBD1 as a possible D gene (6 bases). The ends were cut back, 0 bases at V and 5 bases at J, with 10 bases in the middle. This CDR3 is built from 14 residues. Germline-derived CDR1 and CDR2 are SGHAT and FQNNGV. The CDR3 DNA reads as TGTGCCAGCAGCTTAGATTGGGGGCGGGAGACCCAGTACTTC. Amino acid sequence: CASSLDWGRETQYF.

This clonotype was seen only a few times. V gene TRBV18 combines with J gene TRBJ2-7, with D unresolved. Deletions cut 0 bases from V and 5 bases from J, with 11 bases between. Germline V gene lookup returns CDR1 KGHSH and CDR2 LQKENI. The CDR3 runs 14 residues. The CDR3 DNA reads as TGTGCCAGCTCACCACCGAATAAACGGAACGAGCAGTACTTC. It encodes CASSPPNKRNEQYF.

The CDR3: CASSPGGSRTDTQYF. CDR3 sequence (DNA): TGTGCCAGCTCACCCGGGGGCTCCCGCACAGATACGCAGTATTTT. The chain is built from TRBV18 and TRBJ2-3; possibly TRBD1 or TRBD2 for D (6 bases each). This CDR3 spans 15 amino acids. Trimming took off 3 bases at V and 1 base at J, with 11 bases between the two ends. Looked up from germline, CDR1 is KGHSH and CDR2 is LQKENI.

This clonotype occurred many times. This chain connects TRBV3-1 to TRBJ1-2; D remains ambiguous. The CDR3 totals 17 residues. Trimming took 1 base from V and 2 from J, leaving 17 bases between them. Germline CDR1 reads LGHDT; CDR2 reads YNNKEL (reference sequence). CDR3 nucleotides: TGTGCCAGCAGCCAAGGTTCTGGCAGTTGGAGGAACTATGGCTACACCTTC. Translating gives CASSQGSGSWRNYGYTF.

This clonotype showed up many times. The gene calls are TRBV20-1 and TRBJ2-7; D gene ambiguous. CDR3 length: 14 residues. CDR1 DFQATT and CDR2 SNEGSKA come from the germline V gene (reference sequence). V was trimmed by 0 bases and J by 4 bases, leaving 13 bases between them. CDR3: CSARDRIGWYEQYF. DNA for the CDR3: TGCAGTGCTAGAGATCGAATAGGGTGGTACGAGCAGTACTTC.

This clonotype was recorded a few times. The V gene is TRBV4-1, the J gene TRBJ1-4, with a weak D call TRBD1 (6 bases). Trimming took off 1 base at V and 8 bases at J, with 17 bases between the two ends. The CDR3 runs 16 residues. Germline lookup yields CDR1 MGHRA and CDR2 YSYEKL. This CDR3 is CASSQGGGTLGEKLFF. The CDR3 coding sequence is TGCGCCAGCAGCCAAGGGGGGGGCACCCTCGGGGAAAAACTGTTTTTT.

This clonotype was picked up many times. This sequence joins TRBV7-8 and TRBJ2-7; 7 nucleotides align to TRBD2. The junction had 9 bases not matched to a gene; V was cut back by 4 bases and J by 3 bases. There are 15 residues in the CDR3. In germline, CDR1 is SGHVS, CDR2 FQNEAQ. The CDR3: CASSYASTSFYEQYF. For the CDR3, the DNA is TGTGCCAGCAGCTACGCCTCGACTAGCTTCTACGAGCAGTACTTC. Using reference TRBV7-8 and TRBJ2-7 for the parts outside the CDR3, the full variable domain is GAGVSQSPRYKVAKRGQDVALRCDPISGHVSLFWYQQALGQGPEFLTYFQNEAQLDKSGLPSDRFFAERPEGSVSTLKIQRTQQEDSAVYLCASSYASTSFYEQYFGPGTRLTVT.

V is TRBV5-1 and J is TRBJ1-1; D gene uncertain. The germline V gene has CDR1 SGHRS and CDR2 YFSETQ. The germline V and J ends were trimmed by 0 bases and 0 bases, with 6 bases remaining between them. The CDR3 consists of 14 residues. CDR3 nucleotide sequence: TGCGCCAGCAGCTTGGACGGGATGAACACTGAAGCTTTCTTT. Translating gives CASSLDGMNTEAFF.

The CDR3 DNA follows: TGCGCCAGCAGCCAATTGGACAGAGCACAAGAGACCCAGTACTTC. Its translation is CASSQLDRAQETQYF. The rearrangement links TRBV4-3 to TRBJ2-5, with D possibly being TRBD1 (6 bases). CDR1 is LGHNA and CDR2 is YSLEER in the germline V gene. Between the trimmed V and J ends, which lost 2 bases and 2 bases, there was a span of 12 bases. The CDR3 runs to 15 residues.

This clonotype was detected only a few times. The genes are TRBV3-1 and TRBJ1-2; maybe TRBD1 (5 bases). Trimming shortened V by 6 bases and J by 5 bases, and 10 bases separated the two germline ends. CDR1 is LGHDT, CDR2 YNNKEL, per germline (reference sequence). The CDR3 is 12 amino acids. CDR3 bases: TGTGCCAGCAGTAGAGGGGAGTATGGCTACACCTTC. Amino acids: CASSRGEYGYTF.

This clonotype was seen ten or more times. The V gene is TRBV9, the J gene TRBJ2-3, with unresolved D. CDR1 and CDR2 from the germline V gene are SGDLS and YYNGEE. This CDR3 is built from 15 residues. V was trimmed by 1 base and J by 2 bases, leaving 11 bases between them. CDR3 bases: TGTGCCAGCAGCGTATCTATGGGATTCACAGATACGCAGTATTTT. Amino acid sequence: CASSVSMGFTDTQYF.

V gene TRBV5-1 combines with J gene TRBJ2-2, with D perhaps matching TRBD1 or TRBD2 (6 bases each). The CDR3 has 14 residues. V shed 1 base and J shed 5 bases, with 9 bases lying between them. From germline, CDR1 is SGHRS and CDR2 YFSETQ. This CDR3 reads CASSLRGRTGELFF. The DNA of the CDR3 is TGCGCCAGCAGCTTGCGGGGGCGGACCGGGGAGCTGTTTTTT. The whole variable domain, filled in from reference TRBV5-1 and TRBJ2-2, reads KAGVTQTPRYLIKTRGQQVTLSCSPISGHRSVSWYQQTPGQGLQFLFEYFSETQRNKGNFPGRFSGRQFSNSRSEMNVSTLELGDSALYLCASSLRGRTGELFFGEGSRLTVL.